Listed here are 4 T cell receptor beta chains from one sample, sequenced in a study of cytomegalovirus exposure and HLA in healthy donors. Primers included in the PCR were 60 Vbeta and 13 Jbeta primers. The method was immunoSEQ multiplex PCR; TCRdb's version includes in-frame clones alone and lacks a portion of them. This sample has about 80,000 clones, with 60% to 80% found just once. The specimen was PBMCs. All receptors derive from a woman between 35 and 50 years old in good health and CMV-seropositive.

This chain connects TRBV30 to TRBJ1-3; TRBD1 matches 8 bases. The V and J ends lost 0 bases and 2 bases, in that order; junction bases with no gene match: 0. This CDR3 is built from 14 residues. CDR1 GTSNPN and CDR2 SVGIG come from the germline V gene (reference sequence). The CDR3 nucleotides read TGTGCCTGGAGTGTACAGGGGGCTGGAAACACCATATATTTT. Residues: CAWSVQGAGNTIYF.

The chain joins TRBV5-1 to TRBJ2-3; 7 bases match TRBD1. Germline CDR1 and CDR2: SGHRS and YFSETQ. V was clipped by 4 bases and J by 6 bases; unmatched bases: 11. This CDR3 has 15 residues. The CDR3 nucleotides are TGCGCCAGCAGCCGCGACAGGGCACGCGCGGATACGCAGTATTTT. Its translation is CASSRDRARADTQYF.

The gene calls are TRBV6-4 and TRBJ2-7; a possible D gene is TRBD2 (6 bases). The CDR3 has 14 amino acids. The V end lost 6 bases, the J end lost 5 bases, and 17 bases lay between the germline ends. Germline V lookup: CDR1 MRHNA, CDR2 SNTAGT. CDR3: CASSHGGLPNEQYF. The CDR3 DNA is TGTGCCAGCAGCCACGGGGGACTCCCTAACGAGCAGTACTTC.

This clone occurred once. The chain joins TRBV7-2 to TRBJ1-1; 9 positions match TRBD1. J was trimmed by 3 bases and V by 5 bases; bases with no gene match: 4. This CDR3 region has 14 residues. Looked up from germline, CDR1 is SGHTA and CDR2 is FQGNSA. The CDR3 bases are TGTGCCAGCAGCGTGACAGGGGGGGACACTGAAGCTTTCTTT. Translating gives CASSVTGGDTEAFF.